This TCR beta chain was sequenced for a study of blood T cell repertoires in COVID-19. On the study more broadly: Samples taken during acute and convalescent COVID-19 were collected in the United States, Italy and Spain.

Assay: immunoSEQ multiplex PCR; the TCRdb copy retains only in-frame clones and omits some. The table includes around 200,000 clones, about nine tenths detected once. Participant age was roughly 18 to 95 years, and participants resided in 20 to 30 US areas. Which cohort a participant joined came from the clinical history participants gave. The V segment lost 3 bases and the J segment 4 bases; nucleotides outside the gene matches: 4. The germline CDR1 and CDR2 sequences are LNHDA and SQIVND (reference sequence). The CDR3 totals 15 residues. The chain links TRBV19 to TRBJ1-1; 11 nucleotides align to TRBD1. The receptor was isolated from a woman aged 40 to 50 with acute COVID-19. Input material: PBMCs or T cells enriched from blood (not recorded which). DNA for the CDR3: TGTGCCAGTAGTATCTCCGGGACAGGGGGCACTGAAGCTTTCTTT. This gives the protein CASSISGTGGTEAFF.